This TCR beta chain was sequenced during a study of T cells after yellow fever vaccination. The 5'RACE template-switching step produced TCR cDNA and added a universal primer site and UMIs. Using its own MiXCR run on the 5' RACE reads, TCRdb lists one record per CDR3 protein. The data show approximately 610,000 distinct CDR3 sequences, less than 20% seen once. V lost 2 bases to trimming and J lost 5 bases, with 9 bases between them. Germline lookup yields CDR1 SGHVS and CDR2 FNYEAQ. The CDR3 spans 13 residues. The sequencing here drew on PBMCs, taken around 5 days after the first yellow fever vaccination. The sequence was obtained from a man aged 18-30 years who received the YFV17D yellow fever vaccine. V gene TRBV7-6 combines with J gene TRBJ2-5, with D maybe TRBD1 (6 bases). CDR3 region: CASSLYQGETQYF. CDR3 sequence (DNA): TGTGCCAGCAGCTTATATCAGGGGGAGACCCAGTACTTC.